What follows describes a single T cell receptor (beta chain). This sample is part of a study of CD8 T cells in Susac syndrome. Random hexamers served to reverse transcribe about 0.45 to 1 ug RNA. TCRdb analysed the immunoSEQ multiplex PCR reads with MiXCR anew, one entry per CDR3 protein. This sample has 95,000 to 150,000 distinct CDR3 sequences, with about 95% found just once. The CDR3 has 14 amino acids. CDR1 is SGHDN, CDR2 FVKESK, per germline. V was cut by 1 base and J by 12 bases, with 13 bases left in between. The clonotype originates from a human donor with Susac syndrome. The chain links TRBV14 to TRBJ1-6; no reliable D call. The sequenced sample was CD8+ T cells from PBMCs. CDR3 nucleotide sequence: TGTGCCAGCAGCCAAGGTCGGGCCATCATACCCCTCCACTTT. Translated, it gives CASSQGRAIIPLHF. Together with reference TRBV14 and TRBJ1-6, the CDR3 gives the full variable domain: EAGVTQFPSHSVIEKGQTVTLRCDPISGHDNLYWYRRVMGKEIKFLLHFVKESKQDESGMPNNRFLAERTGGTYSTLKVQPAELEDSGVYFCASSQGRAIIPLHFGNGTRLTVT.